These T cell receptor beta chains were read from a single sample in a study of blood T cells in healthy people across ages. TCRdb reanalysed the 5' RACE reads using MiXCR and keeps one entry per CDR3 protein. The table shows over 700,000 distinct CDR3 sequences, with 53% occurring only once. The sample was blood. Receptors were obtained from a man aged 80 or over in good health. CDR3s leave out the opening cysteine and the closing phenylalanine or tryptophan. A D gene is named only where the DNA matches it firmly. The size of a clone is reported for some rows only, either as once, few or many, or as a class for expanded clones.

TRBJ2-5 | 14 | NA | TRBV5-1 | TRBD1 | ASSLDRRGRGETQY
TRBJ1-4 | 13 | NA | TRBV6-5 | NA | ASSSAGRTNEKLF
TRBJ2-7 | 13 | few | TRBV7-2 | NA | ASSLSGQDYYEQY
TRBJ1-1 | 12 | few | TRBV29-1 | NA | SVEMVGMNTEAF
TRBJ1-1 | 12 | NA | TRBV25-1 | NA | ASSEGYRNTEAF
TRBJ2-7 | 12 | NA | TRBV9 | NA | ASSPRQDFYEQY
TRBJ2-1 | 12 | NA | TRBV29-1 | NA | SVVSRDRKETQF
TRBJ1-2 | 15 | NA | TRBV20-1 | NA | SARGRQNILQAYGYT
TRBJ2-1 | 13 | NA | TRBV5-1 | TRBD2 | ASSPRAGAINEQF
TRBJ2-2 | 14 | NA | TRBV5-1 | NA | ASSLAGGLIAGELF
TRBJ2-5 | 11 | NA | TRBV4-1 | TRBD2 | ASSWGLLETQY
TRBJ2-7 | 15 | NA | TRBV7-2 | NA | ASSLAPMTGSSYEQY
NA | 14 | NA | TRBV20-1 | NA | SAPRGATHVQETQF
TRBJ2-7 | 13 | few | TRBV28 | TRBD2 | ASSPPAGNTYEQY
NA | 11 | NA | TRBV6-5 | TRBD2 | ASARAGVAEQY
TRBJ2-7 | 12 | NA | TRBV7-9 | NA | ASAGTPSAYEQY
TRBJ2-1 | 11 | many | TRBV29-1 | TRBD1 | SVGFTGGNEQF
TRBJ1-1 | 13 | NA | TRBV7-2 | NA | ASSLPSPGSSEAF
TRBJ2-7 | 12 | NA | TRBV29-1 | NA | SVTLLGRALQQY
TRBJ2-1 | 13 | NA | TRBV5-6 | NA | ASRPPGRGGNERF
TRBJ2-3 | 12 | once | TRBV11-3 | TRBD1 | ASSYQGQADTQY
TRBJ2-5 | 11 | NA | TRBV28 | NA | ASSLLGVETQY
TRBJ1-5 | 13 | NA | TRBV6-6 | NA | ASSYDSNSNQPQH
TRBJ2-5 | 8 | few | TRBV2 | NA | ASKEETQY
TRBJ2-7 | 9 | few | TRBV20-1 | NA | SAGRVHEQY
TRBJ2-3 | 14 | NA | TRBV6-6 | NA | ASSPQGGTSTDTQY
TRBJ1-1 | 12 | few | TRBV5-1 | NA | ASSPGDRTSGAF
TRBJ2-7 | 11 | NA | TRBV28 | NA | ASIAGSSYEQY
TRBJ1-1 | 12 | NA | TRBV3-1 | NA | ASSDLGGNTEAF
TRBJ2-1 | 15 | NA | TRBV11-2 | TRBD2 | ASSLKTRTSGKNEQF
TRBJ2-7 | 13 | NA | TRBV6-1 | TRBD1 | ASSEQPGQGYEQY
TRBJ2-5 | 13 | few | TRBV4-1 | NA | ASSQGIAGQETQY
TRBJ2-1 | 14 | NA | TRBV5-1 | TRBD2 | ASSSQAGGGGDEQF
TRBJ2-7 | 16 | NA | TRBV4-1 | TRBD1 | ASSQNIPGQGVGYEQY
TRBJ1-1 | 14 | NA | TRBV5-1 | NA | ASSSDAGMVNTEAF
NA | 14 | once | TRBV7-3 | NA | ASSLRVGATNYEQY
TRBJ2-1 | 13 | NA | TRBV6-5 | TRBD2 | ASRASGGPNDEQF